Following are 20 T cell receptor beta chains from one sample sequenced in a study of early T cells in non-severe SARS-CoV-2 infection. TCRdb itself ran the 5' RACE reads through MiXCR, one entry per CDR3 protein. The sample lists tens of thousands of distinct CDR3 sequences; around 13% were seen once. Sequencing used whole blood. The receptors were sampled from an adult who was a healthcare worker with PCR-confirmed SARS-CoV-2 infection or an uninfected control (not recorded which).

This clonotype was observed many times. V usage is TRBV11-2 and J usage is TRBJ1-2, with a weak D call TRBD1 (6 bases). This CDR3 has 15 residues. Germline lookup yields CDR1 SGHAT and CDR2 FQNNGV. V dropped 5 bases and J dropped 4 bases, with 17 bases sitting between them. This chain's CDR3 is CASSQGLGQIYGYTF. For the CDR3, the DNA is TGTGCCAGCAGCCAAGGGCTTGGACAGATCTATGGCTACACCTTC.

V gene TRBV20-1 combines with J gene TRBJ2-1; the D is unclear. With 5 bases removed from V and 2 bases from J, the gap between germline ends came to 7 bases. The CDR3 length is 12 residues. Germline lookup yields CDR1 DFQATT and CDR2 SNEGSKA (reference sequence). The CDR3 protein is CSAEATYNEQFF. For the CDR3, the DNA is TGCAGTGCTGAGGCTACCTACAATGAGCAGTTCTTC.

The rearrangement links TRBV15 to TRBJ2-5; D remains unclear. CDR1 is LNHNV and CDR2 is YYDKDF in the germline V gene (reference sequence). CDR3 length equals 13 residues. Trimming shortened V by 0 bases and J by 5 bases, and 7 bases separated the two germline ends. The CDR3 sequence: CATSRDPTETQYF. The CDR3 nucleotides read TGTGCCACCAGCAGAGATCCGACGGAGACCCAGTACTTC. Using reference TRBV15 and TRBJ2-5 for the parts outside the CDR3, the full variable domain is DAMVIQNPRYQVTQFGKPVTLSCSQTLNHNVMYWYQQKSSQAPKLLFHYYDKDFNNEADTPDNFQSRRPNTSFCFLDIRSPGLGDTAMYLCATSRDPTETQYFGPGTRLLVL.

In its sample, this clonotype was seen many times. The chain uses TRBV30 and TRBJ1-1, with a weak D call TRBD1 (5 bases). The V end lost 6 bases, the J end lost 0 bases, and 11 bases lay between the germline ends. The CDR3 contains 13 residues. Germline V gene lookup returns CDR1 GTSNPN and CDR2 SVGIG (reference sequence). The CDR3 sequence: CACTGDLNTEAFF. DNA of the CDR3: TGTGCCTGCACCGGGGACTTGAACACTGAAGCTTTCTTT.

The chain combines TRBV6-1 with TRBJ1-5, with 7 nucleotides matching TRBD1. The CDR3 consists of 13 residues. V lost 6 bases to trimming and J lost 9 bases; unmatched junction nucleotides: 8. Germline V gene sequence: CDR1 MNHNS, CDR2 SASEGT. CDR3 loop: CASSPGGSLPQHF. The CDR3 bases are TGTGCCAGCAGCCCAGGGGGGTCCCTGCCCCAGCATTTT.

This clonotype was counted many times. The V gene is TRBV5-1, the J gene TRBJ2-7; D remains unclear. V lost 5 bases to trimming and J lost 3 bases, with 12 bases between them. Germline assignment: CDR1 SGHRS and CDR2 YFSETQ. The CDR3 has 13 residues. CDR3 amino acids: CASSPAGGYEQYF. CDR3 nucleotide sequence: TGCGCCAGCAGTCCCGCCGGCGGCTACGAGCAGTACTTC.

The genes are TRBV10-3 and TRBJ1-1; perhaps TRBD1 as D (5 bases). The CDR3 runs 17 residues. V lost 6 bases to trimming and J lost 1 base, with 21 bases between them. The V gene's germline CDR1 is ENHRY and CDR2 SYGVKD. For the CDR3, the DNA is TGTGCCATCAGCCCCAGTTTGGGGAGGGGAGAGAACACTGAAGCTTTCTTT. Residues: CAISPSLGRGENTEAFF.

This clonotype was detected a few times. The chain has TRBV3-1 and TRBJ2-3; 14 bases are a match to TRBD2. CDR1 is LGHDT, CDR2 YNNKEL, per germline (reference sequence). The trim removed 4 bases at V and 4 bases at J, leaving 10 bases unmatched. This CDR3 spans 18 amino acids. CDR3 coding DNA: TGTGCCAGCAGCCGTCTCCGGACTAGCGGGGGGCTGTCAGATACGCAGTATTTT. Its translation is CASSRLRTSGGLSDTQYF.

The chain is built from TRBV18 and TRBJ1-1; perhaps TRBD1 as D (5 bases). The CDR3 spans 13 residues. The V and J ends lost 6 bases and 5 bases respectively, with 13 bases between them. Germline CDR1 is KGHSH and CDR2 is LQKENI. Here the CDR3 reads CASSAKGETEAFF. As DNA, the CDR3 is TGTGCCAGCTCCGCAAAAGGGGAGACTGAAGCTTTCTTT. The whole variable domain, remainder taken from reference TRBV18 and TRBJ1-1, is NAGVMQNPRHLVRRRGQEARLRCSPMKGHSHVYWYRQLPEEGLKFMVYLQKENIIDESGMPKERFSAEFPKEGPSILRIQQVVRGDSAAYFCASSAKGETEAFFGQGTRLTVV.

J is TRBJ1-2 and V is TRBV11-2; D is ambiguous. The V gene lost 4 bases and the J gene lost 6 bases, with 12 bases spanning the gap. The CDR3 has 13 residues. Germline V gives CDR1 SGHAT, CDR2 FQNNGV. CDR3 residues: CASSSWAADGYTF. CDR3 bases: TGTGCCAGCAGCTCGTGGGCAGCGGATGGCTACACCTTC.

Here the CDR3 DNA reads TGTGCCAGCAGCTTGGGAAAACCCTCAGGAAAACTGTTTTTT. Translating it yields CASSLGKPSGKLFF. The gene calls are TRBV5-4 and TRBJ1-4; no firm D call. Germline values: CDR1 SGHNT, CDR2 YYREEE (reference sequence). The CDR3 is 14 residues long. V was shortened by 0 bases and J by 10 bases, with 13 bases between the two germline ends.

V and J are TRBV25-1 and TRBJ1-1; TRBD1 matches at 7 bases. Trimming took 2 bases from V and 3 from J; bases not matched to a gene: 9. Germline CDR1 and CDR2: MGHDK and SYGVNS. CDR3 length equals 16 residues. The CDR3 sequence is CASSERKGALDTEAFF. CDR3 nucleotides: TGTGCCAGCAGTGAACGAAAGGGGGCTTTGGACACTGAAGCTTTCTTT.

In its sample, this clonotype was seen a few times. The J gene is TRBJ2-5, the V gene TRBV4-1, with D hard to call. This CDR3 is 15 amino acids long. Trimming stripped 3 bases from V and 3 bases from J, with 14 bases between. CDR1 and CDR2 (germline): MGHRA, YSYEKL. The CDR3 region is CASSQSGAGEETQYF. CDR3 DNA sequence: TGCGCCAGCAGCCAGTCGGGCGCAGGCGAAGAGACCCAGTACTTC.

This clonotype appeared many times. CDR3 nucleotides: TGCAGTGCTAGCGAGGGGCATGGCTACACCTTC. This encodes CSASEGHGYTF. V is TRBV20-1 and J is TRBJ1-2; TRBD1 is a possible D gene (5 bases). Trimming took 3 bases from V and 6 from J, leaving 8 bases between them. Germline-derived CDR1 and CDR2 are DFQATT and SNEGSKA (reference sequence). The CDR3 is 11 amino acids.

This sequence joins TRBV7-9 and TRBJ2-1; 10 bases map to TRBD2. V shed 1 base, J shed 8 bases, and the junction held 2 bases outside the gene matches. CDR1 SEHNR and CDR2 FQNEAQ come from the germline V gene (reference sequence). This CDR3 contains 14 residues. The CDR3 DNA sequence: TGTGCCAGCAGCTTAGGTCTAGCGGGGGATGAGCAGTTCTTC. Amino acids: CASSLGLAGDEQFF.

This clonotype is a singleton in its sample. In this CDR3 the conserved last residue, phenylalanine or tryptophan, is missing, so a read error is likely. The CDR3 loop is CSGSPYVNEQFS. The CDR3 region has the DNA TGCAGCGGTTCGCCGTATGTCAATGAGCAGTTCTCC. The V gene is TRBV29-1, the J gene TRBJ2-1; no clear D. V was trimmed by 7 bases and J by 6 bases, leaving 13 bases between them. The CDR3 consists of 12 residues. Germline V gene data show CDR1 as SQVTM and CDR2 as ANQGSEA.

There are many counts of this clonotype. This rearrangement joins TRBV7-3 to TRBJ1-1; TRBD1 might be the D (6 bases). V was clipped by 5 bases and J by 1 base, with 8 bases between them. The length of the CDR3 is 13 residues. The germline V gene has CDR1 SGHTA and CDR2 FQGTGA. The CDR3 spells CASSLQGNTEAFF. The CDR3 bases are TGTGCCAGCAGCCTACAGGGGAACACTGAAGCTTTCTTT.

This clonotype was detected only a few times. V gene TRBV2 combines with J gene TRBJ1-5; D is ambiguous. Germline values: CDR1 SNHLY, CDR2 FYNNEI. The CDR3 is 15 amino acids. With 2 bases removed from V and 4 bases from J, the gap between germline ends came to 12 bases. The CDR3 loop reads CASSELWGGNQPQHF. In DNA form, the CDR3 reads TGTGCCAGCAGTGAATTGTGGGGAGGTAATCAGCCCCAGCATTTT.

The V and J genes are TRBV5-1 and TRBJ2-5; 7 nucleotides match TRBD1. The CDR3 covers 14 residues. J lost 4 bases, V lost 3 bases, and 6 bases had no gene match. Germline assignment: CDR1 SGHRS and CDR2 YFSETQ. CDR3 sequence (DNA): TGCGCCAGCAGCTCCTACAGGGGAGTAGAGACCCAGTACTTC. It is translated as CASSSYRGVETQYF.

Only a few counts were recorded for this clonotype. This chain links TRBV12-3 or TRBV12-4 with TRBJ2-1; 10 bases fit TRBD2. CDR3 size: 15 residues. The J segment lost 8 bases and the V segment lost 7 bases, leaving 11 bases of the junction unmatched. Here the CDR3 reads CASKLLAGEGDEQFF. Here the CDR3 DNA reads TGTGCCAGCAAGCTTCTAGCGGGGGAAGGAGATGAGCAGTTCTTC.